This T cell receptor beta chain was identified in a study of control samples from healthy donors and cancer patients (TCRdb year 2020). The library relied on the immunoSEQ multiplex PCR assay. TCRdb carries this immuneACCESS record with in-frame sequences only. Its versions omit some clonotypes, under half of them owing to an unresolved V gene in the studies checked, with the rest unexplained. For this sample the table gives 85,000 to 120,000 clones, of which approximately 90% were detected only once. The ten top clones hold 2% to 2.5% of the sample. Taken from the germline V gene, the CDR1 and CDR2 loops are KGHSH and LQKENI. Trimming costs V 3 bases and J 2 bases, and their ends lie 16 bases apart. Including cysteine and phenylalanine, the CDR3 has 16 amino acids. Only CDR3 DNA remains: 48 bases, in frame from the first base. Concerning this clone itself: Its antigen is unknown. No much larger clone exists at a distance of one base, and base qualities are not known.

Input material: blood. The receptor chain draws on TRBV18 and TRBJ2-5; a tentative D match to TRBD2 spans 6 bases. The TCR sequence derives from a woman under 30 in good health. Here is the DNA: TGTGCCAGCTCACCTCCCGGGGGAAGTCTACAAGAGACCCAGTACTTC. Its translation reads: CASSPPGGSLQETQYF.